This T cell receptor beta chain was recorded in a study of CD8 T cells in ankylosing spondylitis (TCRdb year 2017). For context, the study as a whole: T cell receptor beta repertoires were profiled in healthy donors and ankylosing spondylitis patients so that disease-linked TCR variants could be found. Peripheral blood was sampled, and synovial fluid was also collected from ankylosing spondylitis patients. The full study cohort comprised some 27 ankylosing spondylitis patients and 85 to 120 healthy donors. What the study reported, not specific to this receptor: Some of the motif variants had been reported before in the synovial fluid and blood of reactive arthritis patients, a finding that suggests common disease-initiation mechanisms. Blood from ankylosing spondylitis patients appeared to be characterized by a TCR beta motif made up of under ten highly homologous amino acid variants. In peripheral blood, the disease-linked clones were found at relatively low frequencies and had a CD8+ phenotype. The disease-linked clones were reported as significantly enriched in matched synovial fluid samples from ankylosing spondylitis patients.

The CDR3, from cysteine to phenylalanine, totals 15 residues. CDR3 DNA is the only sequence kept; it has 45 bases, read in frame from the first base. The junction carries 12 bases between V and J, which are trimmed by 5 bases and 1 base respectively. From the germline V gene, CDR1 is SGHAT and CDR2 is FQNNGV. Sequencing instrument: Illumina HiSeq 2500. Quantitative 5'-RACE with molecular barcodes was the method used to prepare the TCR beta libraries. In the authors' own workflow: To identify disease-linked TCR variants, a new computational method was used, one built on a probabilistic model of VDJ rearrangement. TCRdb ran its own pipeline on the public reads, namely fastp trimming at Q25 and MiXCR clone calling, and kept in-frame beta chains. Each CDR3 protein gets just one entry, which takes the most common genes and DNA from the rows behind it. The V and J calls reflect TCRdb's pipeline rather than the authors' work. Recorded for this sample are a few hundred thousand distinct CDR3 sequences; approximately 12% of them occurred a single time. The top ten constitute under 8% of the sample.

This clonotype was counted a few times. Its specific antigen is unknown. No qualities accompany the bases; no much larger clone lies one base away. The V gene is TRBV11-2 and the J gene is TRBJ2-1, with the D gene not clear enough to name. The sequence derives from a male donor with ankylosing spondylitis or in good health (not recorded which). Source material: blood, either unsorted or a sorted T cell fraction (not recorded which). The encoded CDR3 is CASSGSDPSYNEQFF. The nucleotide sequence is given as TGTGCCAGCAGCGGGTCAGATCCTTCCTACAATGAGCAGTTCTTC.